The rows below give T cell receptor beta chains drawn from one sample of a study of T cells expressing NK-cell markers. From its re-call of the 5' RACE reads, TCRdb lists each CDR3 protein once, without DNA. Listed are around 470,000 distinct CDR3 sequences; more than 1.4% falls within the top ten. The sequencing input was blood T cells: a sorted CD56 or NKG2C T cell subset, CD4+ or CD8+ T cells, or bulk PBMC T cells (not recorded which). The receptors shown here come from a woman aged 50 to 60 in good health. Each CDR3 is given with its conserved first and last residue. Each record gives: V gene, J gene, CDR3 length, CDR3 protein.

TRBV20-1	TRBJ2-7	11	CSARLAYEQYF
TRBV6-2/TRBV6-3	TRBJ2-1	14	CASSYLQSGIRQFF
TRBV5-1	TRBJ1-1	14	CASSSGVRGAEAFF
TRBV24-1	TRBJ2-1	14	CATSAARRGNEQFF
TRBV5-1	TRBJ2-2	14	CASGPRGSPGELFF
TRBV14	TRBJ1-2	13	CASSQVTSYGYTF
TRBV6-6	TRBJ2-2	18	CASSSTPLTTRGGGELFF
TRBV16	TRBJ1-2	14	CASSKRGTNYGYTF
TRBV24-1	TRBJ2-6	16	CATSDPQKSGANVLTF
TRBV12-5	TRBJ2-1	12	CASGLGFGEQFF
TRBV12-3/TRBV12-4	TRBJ2-4	14	CASSLGGSGNIQYF
TRBV4-1	TRBJ1-2	15	CASSQDQDPRGGYTF
TRBV6-5	TRBJ2-2	15	CASSYSRVAVGELFF
TRBV12-3/TRBV12-4	TRBJ1-1	17	CASTSSRQGVLNTEAFF
TRBV6-6	TRBJ2-1	18	CASSPTSGSRFSYNEQFF
TRBV18	TRBJ2-6	18	CASSPIPRVSSGANVLTF
TRBV13	TRBJ2-5	12	CASSFVQETQYF
TRBV12-3/TRBV12-4	TRBJ2-3	16	CASSVGTGKKTDTQYF
TRBV5-1	TRBJ2-3	15	CASSFTIIRTDTQYF
TRBV4-2	TRBJ1-6	13	CASTQGGPLPLHF
TRBV7-6	TRBJ1-5	14	CASSLVMSNQPQHF
TRBV12-3/TRBV12-4	TRBJ2-2	14	CASSLGLTAGELFF